Listed below are T cell receptor beta chains from one sample, sequenced in a study of identical twins. TCRdb re-called the 5' RACE reads through MiXCR, storing one row per CDR3 protein. Of about 1.7 million distinct CDR3 sequences in the sample, around a third were seen once. The sequencing sample was made of cord blood. The origin of the receptors is a newborn girl in good health. CDR3s include the opening cysteine and the closing phenylalanine or tryptophan. The order of the fields is V gene, D gene, J gene, clone size, CDR3 protein, CDR3 DNA. The D gene is left open where the match is weak. Rows give clone size only sometimes, using once, few, many, or a class for an expanded clone.

V: TRBV25-1; D: TRBD1; J: TRBJ2-4; size: .; CDR3: CASSARQGLDTKNIQYF; DNA: TGTGCCAGCAGTGCCCGACAGGGTTTGGACACCAAAAACATTCAGTACTTC
V: TRBV24-1; D: TRBD2; J: TRBJ2-1; size: few; CDR3: CATSALETSPYNEQFF; DNA: TGTGCCACCAGTGCGCTGGAGACTAGCCCTTACAATGAGCAGTTCTTC
V: TRBV7-8; D: .; J: TRBJ2-1; size: .; CDR3: CASSSDHYNEQFF; DNA: TGTGCCAGCAGCTCGGACCACTACAATGAGCAGTTCTTC
V: TRBV30; D: .; J: TRBJ1-2; size: once; CDR3: CAWSVEAGLFNYGYTF; DNA: TGTGCCTGGAGTGTAGAGGCGGGTCTCTTTAACTATGGCTACACCTTC
V: TRBV3-1; D: TRBD2; J: TRBJ2-3; size: few; CDR3: CASSRRTSGGSDTQYF; DNA: TGTGCCAGCAGTCGACGAACTAGCGGGGGTTCGGATACGCAGTATTTT
V: TRBV29-1; D: .; J: TRBJ2-7; size: many; CDR3: CSVVPAGTFYEQYF; DNA: TGCAGCGTTGTGCCGGCAGGGACCTTCTACGAGCAGTACTTC
V: TRBV3-1; D: .; J: TRBJ1-1; size: .; CDR3: CASSQASRTTGRVNTEAFF; DNA: TGTGCCAGCAGCCAAGCTTCCCGAACGACAGGCAGGGTGAACACTGAAGCTTTCTTT
V: TRBV20-1; D: TRBD1; J: TRBJ1-5; size: .; CDR3: CSARLTGGNNQPQHF; DNA: TGCAGTGCTAGACTAACAGGGGGCAACAATCAGCCCCAGCATTTT
V: TRBV3-1; D: TRBD1; J: TRBJ1-2; size: .; CDR3: CACSQGTGYGYTF; DNA: TGTGCCTGCAGCCAAGGGACAGGTTATGGCTACACCTTC
V: TRBV12-3/TRBV12-4; D: TRBD1; J: TRBJ2-7; size: many; CDR3: CASTYSGTGSYEQYF; DNA: TGTGCCAGCACCTACTCCGGGACAGGCTCCTACGAGCAGTACTTC
V: TRBV7-2; D: TRBD1; J: TRBJ1-2; size: few; CDR3: CASSLYQGGGNGYTF; DNA: TGTGCCAGCAGCCTATACCAGGGGGGAGGGAATGGCTACACCTTC
V: TRBV20-1; D: .; J: TRBJ1-1; size: .; CDR3: CSARNTGRSTEAFF; DNA: TGCAGTGCTAGAAACACAGGGAGAAGCACTGAAGCTTTCTTT
V: TRBV7-6; D: .; J: TRBJ1-5; size: .; CDR3: CASSLGSGTPYSNQPQHF; DNA: TGTGCCAGCAGCTTGGGGTCCGGGACACCTTATAGCAATCAGCCCCAGCATTTT
V: TRBV19; D: TRBD1; J: TRBJ2-1; size: .; CDR3: CASSLQGAKEQFF; DNA: TGTGCCAGTAGTTTACAGGGGGCAAAGGAGCAGTTCTTC
V: TRBV28; D: .; J: TRBJ1-5; size: .; CDR3: CASSLWPAEGGNQPQHF; DNA: TGTGCTAGCAGTTTATGGCCGGCGGAGGGAGGCAATCAGCCCCAGCATTTT
V: TRBV20-1; D: TRBD2; J: TRBJ2-1; size: .; CDR3: CSARVHPTLAGERLNNGQFF; DNA: TGCAGTGCTAGAGTCCACCCAACCTTAGCGGGAGAACGGCTAAACAATGGGCAGTTCTTC
V: TRBV5-1; D: .; J: TRBJ1-4; size: .; CDR3: CASSFGGLEEKLFF; DNA: TGCGCCAGCAGCTTTGGCGGCCTGGAGGAAAAACTGTTTTTT
V: TRBV28; D: TRBD1; J: TRBJ2-7; size: many; CDR3: CASRTGTGSSYEQYF; DNA: TGTGCCAGCAGGACCGGGACAGGGTCCTCCTACGAGCAGTACTTC
V: TRBV20-1; D: .; J: TRBJ2-7; size: few; CDR3: CSAPGDLDPNEQYF; DNA: TGCAGTGCTCCTGGGGACTTGGATCCCAACGAGCAGTACTTC
V: TRBV29-1; D: TRBD1; J: TRBJ2-7; size: many; CDR3: CSVEGAGGYSYEQYF; DNA: TGCAGCGTTGAAGGGGCAGGGGGTTATTCCTACGAGCAGTACTTC
V: TRBV3-1; D: .; J: TRBJ2-3; size: .; CDR3: CASSPGDARGTDTQYF; DNA: TGTGCCAGCAGCCCCGGGGACGCCAGGGGCACAGATACGCAGTATTTT
V: TRBV2; D: TRBD2; J: TRBJ2-1; size: .; CDR3: CASSDRGGNNEQFF; DNA: TGTGCCAGCAGTGACCGGGGGGGGAACAATGAGCAGTTCTTC
V: TRBV4-2; D: .; J: TRBJ2-3; size: many; CDR3: CASSQELATDTQYF; DNA: TGTGCCAGCAGCCAAGAACTAGCCACAGATACGCAGTATTTT
V: TRBV29-1; D: TRBD2; J: TRBJ2-1; size: few; CDR3: CSVEVGTSGRAEQFF; DNA: TGCAGCGTTGAAGTAGGGACTAGCGGGAGGGCTGAGCAGTTCTTC
V: TRBV7-2; D: .; J: TRBJ2-7; size: .; CDR3: CASSFYAREQYF; DNA: TGTGCCAGCAGCTTTTACGCCCGCGAGCAGTACTTC
V: TRBV24-1; D: TRBD1; J: TRBJ1-5; size: few; CDR3: CATSDSGQGGNQPQHF; DNA: TGTGCCACCAGTGACTCCGGACAGGGTGGCAATCAGCCCCAGCATTTT
V: TRBV20-1; D: TRBD2; J: TRBJ2-3; size: .; CDR3: CSVHPPTSGGNTQYF; DNA: TGCAGTGTCCATCCACCCACTAGCGGGGGAAATACGCAGTATTTT
V: TRBV5-1; D: .; J: TRBJ1-1; size: .; CDR3: CASSAWTDAYTEAFF; DNA: TGCGCCAGCAGCGCATGGACCGATGCCTACACTGAAGCTTTCTTT
V: TRBV5-6; D: TRBD2; J: TRBJ2-7; size: few; CDR3: CASRYKSGTGPYEQYF; DNA: TGTGCCAGCAGATACAAGAGCGGGACGGGTCCCTACGAGCAGTACTTC
V: TRBV14; D: .; J: TRBJ1-6; size: .; CDR3: CASSQDRRFTLHF; DNA: TGTGCCAGCAGCCAAGACCGGAGATTCACCCTCCACTTT
V: TRBV13; D: .; J: TRBJ2-4; size: many; CDR3: CASSPRHVAKNIQYF; DNA: TGTGCCAGCAGCCCGCGACACGTAGCCAAAAACATTCAGTACTTC
V: TRBV6-5; D: .; J: TRBJ2-7; size: .; CDR3: CASSYSYRDIYEQYF; DNA: TGTGCCAGCAGTTACTCGTATAGGGATATCTACGAGCAGTACTTC
V: TRBV19; D: TRBD1; J: TRBJ1-1; size: .; CDR3: CASSTDRGAKNTEAFF; DNA: TGTGCCAGTAGTACTGACAGGGGCGCCAAGAACACTGAAGCTTTCTTT
V: TRBV11-1; D: TRBD1; J: TRBJ2-2; size: .; CDR3: CASSYGTGDTGELFF; DNA: TGTGCCAGCAGCTACGGGACAGGGGACACCGGGGAGCTGTTTTTT
V: TRBV2; D: .; J: TRBJ2-7; size: .; CDR3: CASTSQGLVQYF; DNA: TGTGCCAGCACCTCACAGGGATTGGTGCAGTACTTC
V: TRBV28; D: TRBD2; J: TRBJ2-5; size: .; CDR3: CASSPWTSGAQETQYF; DNA: TGTGCCAGCAGTCCATGGACTAGCGGCGCTCAAGAGACCCAGTACTTC
V: TRBV7-8; D: TRBD1; J: TRBJ1-1; size: .; CDR3: CASSSSRDRGNTEAFF; DNA: TGTGCCAGCAGCTCGTCCCGGGACAGGGGGAACACTGAAGCTTTCTTT
V: TRBV20-1; D: .; J: TRBJ1-5; size: few; CDR3: CSARDQSTYNQPQHF; DNA: TGCAGTGCTAGAGATCAGTCGACTTACAATCAGCCCCAGCATTTT
V: TRBV5-1; D: .; J: TRBJ2-3; size: .; CDR3: CASSLRTYTDTQYF; DNA: TGCGCCAGCAGCTTGAGGACCTACACAGATACGCAGTATTTT
V: TRBV3-1; D: TRBD1; J: TRBJ1-1; size: few; CDR3: CASSHALGQGNTEAFF; DNA: TGTGCCAGCAGCCACGCCCTCGGACAGGGGAACACTGAAGCTTTCTTT
V: TRBV3-1; D: TRBD2; J: TRBJ2-3; size: few; CDR3: CASSQDRGGRADTQYF; DNA: TGTGCCAGCAGCCAAGATCGCGGCGGGAGAGCAGATACGCAGTATTTT
V: TRBV4-2; D: .; J: TRBJ2-3; size: .; CDR3: CASSQDFILVPDTQYF; DNA: TGTGCCAGCAGCCAAGATTTCATCTTGGTTCCAGATACGCAGTATTTT
V: TRBV5-1; D: .; J: TRBJ1-5; size: .; CDR3: CASSPIPRTGNQPQHF; DNA: TGCGCCAGCAGCCCAATACCCCGGACAGGCAATCAGCCCCAGCATTTT
V: TRBV4-2; D: TRBD1; J: TRBJ2-7; size: .; CDR3: CASSQGGQGDYEQYF; DNA: TGTGCCAGCAGCCAAGGGGGACAGGGGGACTACGAGCAGTACTTC
V: TRBV12-3/TRBV12-4; D: TRBD2; J: TRBJ2-1; size: .; CDR3: CASSLGMRGDPYNEQFF; DNA: TGTGCCAGCAGTTTAGGTATGCGGGGGGACCCCTACAATGAGCAGTTCTTC
V: TRBV5-1; D: TRBD1; J: TRBJ2-4; size: many; CDR3: CASSLGTGPKNIQYF; DNA: TGCGCCAGCAGCTTGGGGACAGGGCCCAAAAACATTCAGTACTTC
V: TRBV18; D: .; J: TRBJ2-4; size: .; CDR3: CASSPGVVAKNIQYF; DNA: TGTGCCAGCTCCCCCGGAGTCGTAGCCAAAAACATTCAGTACTTC
V: TRBV10-2; D: .; J: TRBJ2-7; size: .; CDR3: CASADSSYEQYF; DNA: TGCGCCAGCGCCGACAGCTCCTACGAGCAGTACTTC
V: TRBV29-1; D: TRBD2; J: TRBJ2-3; size: .; CDR3: CSVEPRTSESTDTQYF; DNA: TGCAGCGTTGAACCCCGGACTAGCGAATCTACAGATACGCAGTATTTT
V: TRBV18; D: .; J: TRBJ1-6; size: .; CDR3: CASSPTRGFNNSPLHF; DNA: TGTGCCAGCTCACCTACACGGGGATTCAATAATTCACCCCTCCACTTT